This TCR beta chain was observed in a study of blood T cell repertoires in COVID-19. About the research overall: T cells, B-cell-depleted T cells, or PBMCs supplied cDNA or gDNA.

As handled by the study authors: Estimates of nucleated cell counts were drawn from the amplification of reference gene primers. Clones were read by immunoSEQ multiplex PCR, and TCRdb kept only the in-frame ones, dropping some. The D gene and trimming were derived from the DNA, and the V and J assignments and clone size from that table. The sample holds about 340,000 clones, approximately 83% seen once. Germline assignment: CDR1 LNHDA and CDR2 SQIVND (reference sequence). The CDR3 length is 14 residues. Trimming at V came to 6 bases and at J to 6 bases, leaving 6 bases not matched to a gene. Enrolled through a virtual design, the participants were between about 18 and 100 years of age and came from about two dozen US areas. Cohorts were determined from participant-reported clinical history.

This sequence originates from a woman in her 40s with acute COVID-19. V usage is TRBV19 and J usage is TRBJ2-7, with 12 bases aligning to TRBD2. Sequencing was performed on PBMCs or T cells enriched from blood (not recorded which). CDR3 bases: TGTGCCAGTAGCCGACTAGCGGGAGCGGCCGAGCAGTACTTC. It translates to CASSRLAGAAEQYF.